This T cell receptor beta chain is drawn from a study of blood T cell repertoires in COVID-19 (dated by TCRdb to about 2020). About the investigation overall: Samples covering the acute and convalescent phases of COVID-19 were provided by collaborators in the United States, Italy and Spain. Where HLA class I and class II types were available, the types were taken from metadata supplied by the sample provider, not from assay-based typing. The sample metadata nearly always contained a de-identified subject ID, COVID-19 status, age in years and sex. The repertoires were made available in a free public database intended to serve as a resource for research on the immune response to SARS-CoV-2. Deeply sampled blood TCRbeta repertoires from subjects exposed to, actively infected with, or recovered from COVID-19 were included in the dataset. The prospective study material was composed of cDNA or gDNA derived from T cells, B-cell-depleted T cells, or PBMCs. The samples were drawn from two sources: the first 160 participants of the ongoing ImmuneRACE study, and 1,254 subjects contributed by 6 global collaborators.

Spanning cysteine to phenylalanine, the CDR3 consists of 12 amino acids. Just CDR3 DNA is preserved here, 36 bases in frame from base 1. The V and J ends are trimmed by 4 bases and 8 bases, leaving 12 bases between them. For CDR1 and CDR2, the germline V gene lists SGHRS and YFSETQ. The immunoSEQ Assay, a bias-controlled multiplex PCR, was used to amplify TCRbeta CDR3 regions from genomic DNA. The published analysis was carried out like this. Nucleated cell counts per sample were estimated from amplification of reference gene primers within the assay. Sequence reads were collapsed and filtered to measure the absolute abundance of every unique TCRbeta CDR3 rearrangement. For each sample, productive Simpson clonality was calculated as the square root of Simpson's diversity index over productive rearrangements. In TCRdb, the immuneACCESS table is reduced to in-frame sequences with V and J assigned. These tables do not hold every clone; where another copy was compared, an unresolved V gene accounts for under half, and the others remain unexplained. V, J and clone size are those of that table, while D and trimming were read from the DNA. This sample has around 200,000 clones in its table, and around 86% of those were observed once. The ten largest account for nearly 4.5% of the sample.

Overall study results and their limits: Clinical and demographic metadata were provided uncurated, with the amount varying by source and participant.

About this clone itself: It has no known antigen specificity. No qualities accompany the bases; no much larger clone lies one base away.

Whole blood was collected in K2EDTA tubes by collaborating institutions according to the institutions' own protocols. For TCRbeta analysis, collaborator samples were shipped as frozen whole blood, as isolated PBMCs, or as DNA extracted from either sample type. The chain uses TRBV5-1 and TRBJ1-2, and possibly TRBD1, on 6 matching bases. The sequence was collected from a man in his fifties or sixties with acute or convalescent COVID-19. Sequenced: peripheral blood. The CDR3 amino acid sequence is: CASSPQGNGYTF. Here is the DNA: TGCGCCAGCAGCCCTCAGGGGAACGGCTACACCTTC.